Below, 13 T cell receptor beta chains from the same sample are listed, as sequenced in a study of blood T cell repertoires in COVID-19. Sequencing was performed with immunoSEQ multiplex PCR; in TCRdb, only in-frame clones are kept and a portion is missing. The table shows 170,000 or so clones, with approximately 78% occurring only once. The sequencing sample was made of PBMCs or T cells enriched from blood (not recorded which). The source is a woman between 50 and 59 years old who had recovered from COVID-19.

The rearrangement uses TRBV19 and TRBJ2-7; 11 nucleotides match TRBD1. The CDR3 spans 15 residues. The J segment lost 3 bases and the V segment lost 4 bases, leaving 5 bases of the junction unmatched. Germline values: CDR1 LNHDA, CDR2 SQIVND (reference sequence). The CDR3 loop reads CASSTRTGGNYEQYF. CDR3 DNA: TGTGCCAGTAGTACTCGGACAGGGGGCAACTACGAGCAGTACTTC.

CDR3 coding DNA: TGTGCCACCCAAGACAGGACGAACACCGGGGAGCTGTTTTTT. It encodes CATQDRTNTGELFF. The chain carries TRBV10-3 and TRBJ2-2, with D possibly being TRBD1 (6 bases). This CDR3 contains 14 residues. The V gene's germline CDR1 is ENHRY and CDR2 SYGVKD. The germline V and J ends were trimmed by 10 bases and 0 bases, with 12 bases remaining between them.

Only a few counts were recorded for this clone. V usage is TRBV14 and J usage is TRBJ1-1; possible D gene TRBD1, 5 bases. In germline, CDR1 is SGHDN, CDR2 FVKESK. With 8 bases removed from V and 4 bases from J, the gap between germline ends came to 8 bases. The CDR3 covers 11 residues. CDR3 protein: CASGRGTEAFF. The CDR3 coding sequence is TGTGCCAGCGGGAGGGGCACTGAAGCTTTCTTT.

The gene calls are TRBV5-6 and TRBJ1-2; D might be TRBD1 (5 bases). Per the germline V gene, CDR1 is SGHDT and CDR2 is YYEEEE. V gave up 5 bases and J gave up 8 bases, with 16 bases separating them. The CDR3 sequence is 13 residues long. This CDR3 reads CASRPRVGAGYTF. The CDR3 DNA sequence: TGTGCCAGCAGACCCAGGGTTGGGGCCGGCTACACCTTC.

On this clone itself: Other DNA sequences within the sample encode an identical CDR3. V is TRBV30 and J is TRBJ1-5; maybe TRBD1 (6 bases). Trimming took off 0 bases at V and 2 bases at J, with 8 bases between the two ends. Germline V gene sequence: CDR1 GTSNPN, CDR2 SVGIG (reference sequence). There are 14 residues in the CDR3. CDR3 region: CAWSVGGGNQPQHF. The CDR3 nucleotides read TGTGCCTGGAGTGTAGGGGGGGGCAATCAGCCCCAGCATTTT.

The chain employs TRBV5-1 and TRBJ2-3; the match to TRBD1 covers 7 bases. This CDR3 is built from 15 residues. The V and J ends lost 4 bases and 4 bases, in that order; junction bases with no gene match: 9. From germline, CDR1 is SGHRS and CDR2 YFSETQ. The CDR3 nucleotides read TGCGCCAGCAGCGGAAGCGACAGGGTCGCAGATACGCAGTATTTT. Protein sequence: CASSGSDRVADTQYF.

This clone was seen only once. The genes are TRBV4-1 and TRBJ1-2, with D possibly being TRBD1 (6 bases). Trimming pared 0 bases from V and 7 bases from J, leaving 24 bases between. The CDR3 loop spans 18 amino acids. Germline lookup yields CDR1 MGHRA and CDR2 YSYEKL. This CDR3 reads CASSQDPGVRYRESGYTF. In DNA, the CDR3 is TGCGCCAGCAGCCAAGATCCCGGGGTCCGATACAGGGAAAGTGGCTACACCTTC.

This rearrangement joins TRBV3-1 (or the pseudogene TRBV3-2) to TRBJ2-2; TRBD2 is a possible D gene (5 bases). Trimming removed 5 bases at V and 2 bases at J, with 9 bases between. Germline CDR1 is LGHDT and CDR2 is YNNKEL (reference sequence). The CDR3 length is 14 residues. The CDR3 here is CASSFDYNTGELFF. Written as DNA, the CDR3 is TGTGCCAGCAGCTTCGACTATAACACCGGGGAGCTGTTTTTT.

This clone was found a few times. The chain's CDR3 is CASSQGQASTDTQYF. CDR3 nucleotide sequence: TGCGCCAGCAGCCAAGGACAGGCCAGCACAGATACGCAGTATTTT. V is TRBV4-1 and J is TRBJ2-3; D may be TRBD1 (6 bases). V lost 1 base, J lost 0 bases, and 8 bases lay in between. Per the germline V gene, CDR1 is MGHRA and CDR2 is YSYEKL. This CDR3 spans 15 amino acids.

This clone has only one observation. This chain links TRBV28 with TRBJ2-2; perhaps TRBD2 as D (5 bases). CDR1 and CDR2 from the germline V gene are MDHEN and SYDVKM. V lost 6 bases, J lost 8 bases, and 22 bases lay in between. The CDR3 is made up of 16 amino acids. CDR3 nucleotides: TGTGCCAGCAGAGAGGGAATAGCAAGGGAAGGGGGGGAGCTGTTTTTT. Its translation: CASREGIAREGGELFF. Full variable domain (outside the CDR3, taken from reference TRBV28 and TRBJ2-2): DVKVTQSSRYLVKRTGEKVFLECVQDMDHENMFWYRQDPGLGLRLIYFSYDVKMKEKGDIPEGYSVSREKKERFSLILESASTNQTSMYLCASREGIAREGGELFFGEGSRLTVL.

In this sample, this clone turned up a few times. The chain joins TRBV5-1 to TRBJ1-2; 9 positions agree with TRBD1. The CDR3 is 13 amino acids. Germline V gene sequence: CDR1 SGHRS, CDR2 YFSETQ. J gave up 5 bases and V 4 bases, and 3 bases lay outside the gene matches. DNA for the CDR3: TGCGCCAGCAGCGCCGGACAGGGGTATGGCTACACCTTC. Protein product: CASSAGQGYGYTF.

V and J are TRBV7-6 and TRBJ2-5, with 8 bases identical to TRBD1. The CDR3 is made up of 13 amino acids. J gave up 2 bases and V 8 bases, and 4 bases lay outside the gene matches. Germline assignment: CDR1 SGHVS and CDR2 FNYEAQ. CDR3 in DNA: TGTGCCAGCGGACAGGGATGGCAAGAGACCCAGTACTTC. Protein product: CASGQGWQETQYF.

This rearrangement joins TRBV6-5 to TRBJ2-1; 9 bases match TRBD1. CDR3 length: 14 residues. V shed 3 bases, J shed 8 bases, and the junction held 5 bases outside the gene matches. CDR1 MNHEY and CDR2 SVGAGI come from the germline V gene. The CDR3 here is CASSYGTGIYEQFF. CDR3 nucleotides: TGTGCCAGCAGTTATGGGACAGGGATTTATGAGCAGTTCTTC.